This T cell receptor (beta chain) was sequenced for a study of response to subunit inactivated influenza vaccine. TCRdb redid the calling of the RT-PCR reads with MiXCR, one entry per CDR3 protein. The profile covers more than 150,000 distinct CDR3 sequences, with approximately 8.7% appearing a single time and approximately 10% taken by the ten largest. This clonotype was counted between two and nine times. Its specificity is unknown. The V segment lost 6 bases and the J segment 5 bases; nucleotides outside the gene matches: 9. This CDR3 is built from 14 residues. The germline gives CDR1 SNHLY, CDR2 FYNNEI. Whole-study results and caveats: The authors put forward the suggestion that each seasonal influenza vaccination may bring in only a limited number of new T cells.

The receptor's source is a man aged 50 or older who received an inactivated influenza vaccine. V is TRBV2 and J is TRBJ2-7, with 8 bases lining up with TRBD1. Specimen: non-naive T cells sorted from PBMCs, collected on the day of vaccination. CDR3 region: CASRTGTGTDEQYF. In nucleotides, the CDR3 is TGTGCCAGCAGGACCGGGACAGGTACCGACGAGCAGTACTTC.